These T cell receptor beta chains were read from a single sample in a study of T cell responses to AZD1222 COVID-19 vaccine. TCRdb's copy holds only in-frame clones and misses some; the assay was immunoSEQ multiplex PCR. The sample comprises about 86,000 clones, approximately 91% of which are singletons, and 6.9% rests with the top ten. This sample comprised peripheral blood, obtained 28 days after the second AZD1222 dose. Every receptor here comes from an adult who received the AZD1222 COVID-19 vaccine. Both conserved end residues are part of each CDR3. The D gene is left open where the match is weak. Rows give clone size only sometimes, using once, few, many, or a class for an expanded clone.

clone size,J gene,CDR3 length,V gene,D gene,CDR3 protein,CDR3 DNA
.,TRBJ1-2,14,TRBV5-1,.,CASRARVANYGYTF,TGCGCCAGCAGGGCGAGGGTAGCTAACTATGGCTACACCTTC
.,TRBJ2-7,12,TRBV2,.,CASRKTDYEQYF,TGTGCCAGCAGAAAGACGGACTACGAGCAGTACTTC
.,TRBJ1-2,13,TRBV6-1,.,CASSEQWGDGYTF,TGTGCCAGCAGTGAACAGTGGGGGGATGGCTACACCTTC
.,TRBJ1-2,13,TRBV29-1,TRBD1,CSVGQGAGYGYTF,TGCAGCGTCGGACAGGGGGCGGGTTATGGCTACACCTTC
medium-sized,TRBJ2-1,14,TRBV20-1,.,CSASTGLDYNEQFF,TGCAGTGCTAGTACGGGACTTGACTACAATGAGCAGTTCTTC
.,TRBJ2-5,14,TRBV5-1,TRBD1,CASSQQTGVETQYF,TGCGCCAGCAGCCAACAGACAGGGGTGGAGACCCAGTACTTC
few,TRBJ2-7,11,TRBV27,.,CASGVSYEQYF,TGTGCCAGCGGGGTTTCCTACGAGCAGTACTTC
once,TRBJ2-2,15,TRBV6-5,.,CASSYEAVVSGELFF,TGTGCCAGCAGTTACGAGGCTGTGGTCTCCGGGGAGCTGTTTTTT
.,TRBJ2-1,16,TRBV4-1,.,CASSQHLANSYNEQFF,TGCGCCAGCAGCCAACACCTCGCCAACTCCTACAATGAGCAGTTCTTC
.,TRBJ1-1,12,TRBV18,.,CASSPNAGEAFF,TGTGCCAGCTCACCAAACGCAGGAGAAGCTTTCTTT
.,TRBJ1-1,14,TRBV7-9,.,CASSLLGAGTEAFF,TGTGCCAGCAGCTTATTAGGGGCAGGTACTGAAGCTTTCTTT
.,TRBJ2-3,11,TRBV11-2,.,CASSRTDTQYF,TGTGCCAGCAGCCGAACAGATACGCAGTATTTT
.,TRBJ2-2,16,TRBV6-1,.,CASSEAPSLSTGELFF,TGTGCCAGCAGTGAAGCGCCTAGCTTATCGACCGGGGAGCTGTTTTTT
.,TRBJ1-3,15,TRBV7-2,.,CASSYGPRSGNTIYF,TGTGCCAGCAGTTACGGACCGCGCTCTGGAAACACCATATATTTT